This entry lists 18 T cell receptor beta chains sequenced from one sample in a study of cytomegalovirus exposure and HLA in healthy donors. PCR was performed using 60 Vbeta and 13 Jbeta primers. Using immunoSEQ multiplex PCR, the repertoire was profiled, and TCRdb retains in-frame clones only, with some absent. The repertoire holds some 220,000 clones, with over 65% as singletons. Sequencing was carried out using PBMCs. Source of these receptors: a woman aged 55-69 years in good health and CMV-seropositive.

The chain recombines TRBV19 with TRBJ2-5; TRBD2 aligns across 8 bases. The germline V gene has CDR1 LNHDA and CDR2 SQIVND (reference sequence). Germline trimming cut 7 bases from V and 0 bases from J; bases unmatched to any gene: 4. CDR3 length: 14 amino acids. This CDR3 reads CASKPAGDQETQYF. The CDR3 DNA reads TGTGCCAGTAAACCAGCGGGGGACCAAGAGACCCAGTACTTC.

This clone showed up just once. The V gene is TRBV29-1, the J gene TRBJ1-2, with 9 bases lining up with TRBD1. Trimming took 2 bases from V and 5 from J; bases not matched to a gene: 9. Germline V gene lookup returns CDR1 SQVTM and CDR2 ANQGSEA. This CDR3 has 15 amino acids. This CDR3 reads CSVETRDRAGYGYTF. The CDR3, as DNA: TGCAGCGTTGAAACCCGGGACAGGGCTGGGTATGGCTACACCTTC.

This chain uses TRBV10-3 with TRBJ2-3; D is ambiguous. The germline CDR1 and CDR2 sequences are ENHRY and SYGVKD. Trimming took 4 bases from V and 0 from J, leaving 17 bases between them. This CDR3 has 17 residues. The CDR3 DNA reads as TGTGCCATCAGTGCCTCAGCCGGAGTTACTAGCACAGATACGCAGTATTTT. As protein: CAISASAGVTSTDTQYF.

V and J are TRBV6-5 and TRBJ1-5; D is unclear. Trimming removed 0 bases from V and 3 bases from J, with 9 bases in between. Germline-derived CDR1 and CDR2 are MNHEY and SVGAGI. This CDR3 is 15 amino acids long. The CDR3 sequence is CASSYSSRLNQPQHF. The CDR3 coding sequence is TGTGCCAGCAGTTACTCTAGCAGACTCAATCAGCCCCAGCATTTT.

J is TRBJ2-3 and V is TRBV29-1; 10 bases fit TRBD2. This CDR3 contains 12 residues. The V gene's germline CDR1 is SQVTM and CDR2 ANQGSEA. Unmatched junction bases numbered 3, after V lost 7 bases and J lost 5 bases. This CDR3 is CSASGSLDTQYF. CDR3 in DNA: TGCAGCGCTAGCGGGAGCTTAGATACGCAGTATTTT.

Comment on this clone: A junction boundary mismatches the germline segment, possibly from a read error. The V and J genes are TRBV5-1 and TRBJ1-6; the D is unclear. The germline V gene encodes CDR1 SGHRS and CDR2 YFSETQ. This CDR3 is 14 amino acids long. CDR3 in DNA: TGCGCCAGCAGCAACCTCGAGCCCTATTCGCCCCTCCACTTT. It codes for CASSNLEPYSPLHF.

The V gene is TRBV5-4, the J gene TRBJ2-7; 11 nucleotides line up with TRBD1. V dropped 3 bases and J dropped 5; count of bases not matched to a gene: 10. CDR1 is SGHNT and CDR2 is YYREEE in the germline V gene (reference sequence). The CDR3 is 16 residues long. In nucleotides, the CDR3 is TGTGCCAGCAGCTATGGACAGGGGGCGCTCGTCAACGAGCAGTACTTC. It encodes CASSYGQGALVNEQYF.

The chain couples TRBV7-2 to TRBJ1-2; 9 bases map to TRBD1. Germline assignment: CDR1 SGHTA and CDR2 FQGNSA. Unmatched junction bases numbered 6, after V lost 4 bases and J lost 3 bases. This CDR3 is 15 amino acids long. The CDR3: CASSYPTGGDYGYTF. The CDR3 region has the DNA TGTGCCAGCAGCTATCCAACAGGGGGCGACTATGGCTACACCTTC.

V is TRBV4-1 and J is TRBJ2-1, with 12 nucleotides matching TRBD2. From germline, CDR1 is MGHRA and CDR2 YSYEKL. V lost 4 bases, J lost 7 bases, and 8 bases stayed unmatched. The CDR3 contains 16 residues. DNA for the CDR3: TGCGCCAGCAGCCCAACTACTAGCGGGAGGAGTAATGAGCAGTTCTTC. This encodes CASSPTTSGRSNEQFF.

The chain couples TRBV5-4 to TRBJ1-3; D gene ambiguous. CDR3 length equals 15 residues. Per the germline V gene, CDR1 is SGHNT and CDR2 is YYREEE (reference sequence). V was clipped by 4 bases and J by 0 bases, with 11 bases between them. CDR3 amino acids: CASSNSKSSGNTIYF. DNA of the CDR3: TGTGCCAGCAGCAACAGTAAGAGCTCTGGAAACACCATATATTTT.

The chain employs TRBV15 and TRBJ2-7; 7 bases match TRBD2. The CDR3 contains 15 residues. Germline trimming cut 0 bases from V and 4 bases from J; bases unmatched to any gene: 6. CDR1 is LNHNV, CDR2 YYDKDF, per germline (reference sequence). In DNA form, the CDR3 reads TGTGCCACCAGCAGAGATGTGAGCGGGGAATACGAGCAGTACTTC. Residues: CATSRDVSGEYEQYF.

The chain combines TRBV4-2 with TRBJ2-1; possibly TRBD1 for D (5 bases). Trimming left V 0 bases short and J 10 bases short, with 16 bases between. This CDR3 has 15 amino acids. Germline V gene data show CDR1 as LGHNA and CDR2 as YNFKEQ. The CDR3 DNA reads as TGTGCCAGCAGCCAAGATGGGGCAGTCTCACGGGAGCAGTTCTTC. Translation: CASSQDGAVSREQFF.

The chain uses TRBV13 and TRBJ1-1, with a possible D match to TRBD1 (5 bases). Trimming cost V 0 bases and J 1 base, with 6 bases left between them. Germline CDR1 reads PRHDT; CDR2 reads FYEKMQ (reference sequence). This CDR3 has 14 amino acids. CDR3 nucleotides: TGTGCCAGCAGCTTAGGCCAGGGGAACACTGAAGCTTTCTTT. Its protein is CASSLGQGNTEAFF.

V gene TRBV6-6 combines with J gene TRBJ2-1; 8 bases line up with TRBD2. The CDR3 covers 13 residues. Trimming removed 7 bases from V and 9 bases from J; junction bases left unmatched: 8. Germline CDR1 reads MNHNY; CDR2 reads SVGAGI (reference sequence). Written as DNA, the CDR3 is TGTGCCAGCATTCGGGAGGGCCGAGGTGAGCAGTTCTTC. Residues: CASIREGRGEQFF.

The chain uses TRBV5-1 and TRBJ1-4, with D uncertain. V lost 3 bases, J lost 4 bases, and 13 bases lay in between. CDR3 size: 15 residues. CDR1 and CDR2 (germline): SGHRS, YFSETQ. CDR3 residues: CASSSGWSSNEKLFF. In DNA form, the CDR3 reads TGCGCCAGCAGCTCGGGGTGGAGTAGTAATGAAAAACTGTTTTTT.

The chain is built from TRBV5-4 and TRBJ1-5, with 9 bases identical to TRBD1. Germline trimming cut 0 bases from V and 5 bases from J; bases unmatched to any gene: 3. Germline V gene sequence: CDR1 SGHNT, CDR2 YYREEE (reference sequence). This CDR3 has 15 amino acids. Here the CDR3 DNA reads TGTGCCAGCAGCTTGGACAGGGGGCGTGATCAGCCCCAGCATTTT. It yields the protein CASSLDRGRDQPQHF.

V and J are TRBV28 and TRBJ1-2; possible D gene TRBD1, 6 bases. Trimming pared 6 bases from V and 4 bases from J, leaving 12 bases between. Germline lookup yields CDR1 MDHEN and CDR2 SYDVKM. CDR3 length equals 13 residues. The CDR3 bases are TGTGCCAGCAGGCTACAGGGCACCTATGGCTACACCTTC. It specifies CASRLQGTYGYTF.

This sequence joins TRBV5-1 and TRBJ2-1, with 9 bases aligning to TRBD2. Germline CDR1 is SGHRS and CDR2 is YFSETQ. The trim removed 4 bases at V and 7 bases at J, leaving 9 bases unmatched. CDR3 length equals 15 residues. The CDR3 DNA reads TGCGCCAGCAGCCTACTGGGGCTAGCGGGAAATGAGCAGTTCTTC. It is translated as CASSLLGLAGNEQFF.